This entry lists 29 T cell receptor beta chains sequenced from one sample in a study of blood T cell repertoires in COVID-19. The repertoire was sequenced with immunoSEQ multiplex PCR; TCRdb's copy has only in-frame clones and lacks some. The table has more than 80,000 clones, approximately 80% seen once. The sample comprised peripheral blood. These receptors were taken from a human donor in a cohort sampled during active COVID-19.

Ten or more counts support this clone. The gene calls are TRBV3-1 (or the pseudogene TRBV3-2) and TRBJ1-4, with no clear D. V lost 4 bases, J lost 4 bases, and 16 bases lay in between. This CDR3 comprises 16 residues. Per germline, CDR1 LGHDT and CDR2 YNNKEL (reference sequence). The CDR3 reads CASSPLLRGFNEKLFF. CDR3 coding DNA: TGTGCCAGCAGCCCACTCCTTCGCGGGTTTAATGAAAAACTGTTTTTT.

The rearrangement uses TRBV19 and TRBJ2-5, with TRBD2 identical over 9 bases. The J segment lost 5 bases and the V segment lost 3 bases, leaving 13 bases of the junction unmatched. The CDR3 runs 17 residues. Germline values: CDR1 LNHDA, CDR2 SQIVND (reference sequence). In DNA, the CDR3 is TGTGCCAGTAGTATCTCTGGGCTAGCGGGACGTAGGGAGACCCAGTACTTC. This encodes CASSISGLAGRRETQYF. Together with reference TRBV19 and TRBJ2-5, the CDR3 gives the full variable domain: DGGITQSPKYLFRKEGQNVTLSCEQNLNHDAMYWYRQDPGQGLRLIYYSQIVNDFQKGDIAEGYSVSREKKESFPLTVTSAQKNPTAFYLCASSISGLAGRRETQYFGPGTRLLVL.

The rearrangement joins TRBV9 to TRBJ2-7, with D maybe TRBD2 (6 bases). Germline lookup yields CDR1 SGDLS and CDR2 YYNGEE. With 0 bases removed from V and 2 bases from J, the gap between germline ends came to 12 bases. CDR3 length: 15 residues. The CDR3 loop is CASSVDLGGAYEQYF. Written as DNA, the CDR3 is TGTGCCAGCAGCGTAGACTTGGGCGGGGCCTACGAGCAGTACTTC.

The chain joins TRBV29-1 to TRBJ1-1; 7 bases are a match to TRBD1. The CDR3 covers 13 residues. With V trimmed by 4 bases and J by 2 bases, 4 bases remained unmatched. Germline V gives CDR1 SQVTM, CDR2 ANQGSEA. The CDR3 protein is CSVAGQVNTEAFF. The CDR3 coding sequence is TGCAGCGTTGCCGGACAGGTAAACACTGAAGCTTTCTTT.

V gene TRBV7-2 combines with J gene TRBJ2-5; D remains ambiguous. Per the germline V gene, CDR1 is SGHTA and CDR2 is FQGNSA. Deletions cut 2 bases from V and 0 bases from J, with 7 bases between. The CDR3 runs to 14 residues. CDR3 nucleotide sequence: TGTGCCAGCAGCTTACGACGGGACCAAGAGACCCAGTACTTC. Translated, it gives CASSLRRDQETQYF.

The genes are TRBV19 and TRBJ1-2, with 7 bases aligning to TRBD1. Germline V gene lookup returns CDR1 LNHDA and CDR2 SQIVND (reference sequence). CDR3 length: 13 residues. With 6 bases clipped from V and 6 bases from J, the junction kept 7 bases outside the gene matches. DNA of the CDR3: TGTGCCAGTAGGCTAGGGGGCGCCGATGGCTACACCTTC. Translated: CASRLGGADGYTF.

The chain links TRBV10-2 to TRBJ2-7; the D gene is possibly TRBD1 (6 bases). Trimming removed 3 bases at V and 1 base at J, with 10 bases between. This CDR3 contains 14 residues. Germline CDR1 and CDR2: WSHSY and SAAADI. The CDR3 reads CASSDRDTSYEQYF. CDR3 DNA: TGCGCCAGCAGTGATAGGGACACGTCCTACGAGCAGTACTTC.

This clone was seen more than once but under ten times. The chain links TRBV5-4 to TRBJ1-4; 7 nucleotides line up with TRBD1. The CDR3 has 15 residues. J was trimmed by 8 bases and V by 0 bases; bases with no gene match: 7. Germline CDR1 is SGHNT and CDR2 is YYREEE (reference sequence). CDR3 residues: CASSLGGQRGEKLFF. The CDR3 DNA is TGTGCCAGCAGCTTGGGGGGACAGCGAGGGGAAAAACTGTTTTTT.

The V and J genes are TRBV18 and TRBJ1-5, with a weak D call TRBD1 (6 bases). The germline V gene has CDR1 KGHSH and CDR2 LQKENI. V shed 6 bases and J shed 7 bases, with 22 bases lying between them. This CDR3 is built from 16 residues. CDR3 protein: CASSLTGHRVGQPQHF. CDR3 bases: TGTGCCAGCTCCCTTACCGGACACAGGGTTGGCCAGCCCCAGCATTTT.

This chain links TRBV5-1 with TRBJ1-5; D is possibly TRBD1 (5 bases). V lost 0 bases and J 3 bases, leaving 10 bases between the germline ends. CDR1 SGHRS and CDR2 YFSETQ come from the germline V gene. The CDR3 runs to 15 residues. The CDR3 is CASSLVGGINQPQHF. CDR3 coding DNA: TGCGCCAGCAGCTTGGTGGGGGGTATCAATCAGCCCCAGCATTTT.

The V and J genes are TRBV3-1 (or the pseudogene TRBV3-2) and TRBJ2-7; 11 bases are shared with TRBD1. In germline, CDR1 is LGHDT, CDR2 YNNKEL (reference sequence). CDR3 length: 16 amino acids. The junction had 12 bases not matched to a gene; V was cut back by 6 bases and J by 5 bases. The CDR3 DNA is TGTGCCAGCAGTCTTCGGCGGACAGGGGGCGGCGACGAGCAGTACTTC. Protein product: CASSLRRTGGGDEQYF.

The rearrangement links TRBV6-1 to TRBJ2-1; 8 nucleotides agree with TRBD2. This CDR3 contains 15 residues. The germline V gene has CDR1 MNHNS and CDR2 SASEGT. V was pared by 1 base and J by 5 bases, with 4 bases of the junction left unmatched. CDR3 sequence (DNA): TGTGCCAGCAGTGAAGGGGGCGGGGGGCACAATGAGCAGTTCTTC. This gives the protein CASSEGGGGHNEQFF.

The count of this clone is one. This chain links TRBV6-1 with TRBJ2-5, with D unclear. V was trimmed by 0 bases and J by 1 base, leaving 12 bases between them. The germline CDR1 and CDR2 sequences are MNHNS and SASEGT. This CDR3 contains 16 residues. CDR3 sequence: CASSEAPYPPQETQYF. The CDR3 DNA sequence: TGTGCCAGCAGTGAAGCGCCCTATCCACCCCAAGAGACCCAGTACTTC.

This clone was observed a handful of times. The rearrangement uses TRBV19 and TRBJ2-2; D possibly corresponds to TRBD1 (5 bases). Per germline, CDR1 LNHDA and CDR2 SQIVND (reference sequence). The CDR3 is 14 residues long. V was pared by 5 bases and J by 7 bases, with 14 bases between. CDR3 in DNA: TGTGCCAGTAGTCCCCGGACAAGTGGCGGGGAGCTGTTTTTT. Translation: CASSPRTSGGELFF.

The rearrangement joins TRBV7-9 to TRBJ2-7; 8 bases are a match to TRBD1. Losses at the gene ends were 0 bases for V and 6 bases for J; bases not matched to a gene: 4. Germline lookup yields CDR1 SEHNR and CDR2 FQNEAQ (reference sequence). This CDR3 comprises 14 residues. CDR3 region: CASSLATGGGEQYF. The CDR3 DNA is TGTGCCAGCAGCTTAGCTACAGGGGGAGGCGAGCAGTACTTC.

DNA for the CDR3: TGTGCCAGCAGCCAAGGACTAGCGGTAATCAATGAGCAGTTCTTC. Translated: CASSQGLAVINEQFF. The chain employs TRBV3-1 (or the pseudogene TRBV3-2) and TRBJ2-1, with 9 bases lining up with TRBD2. The CDR3 runs 15 residues. Germline V gene lookup returns CDR1 LGHDT and CDR2 YNNKEL (reference sequence). The ends lost 1 base at V and 6 bases at J; junction bases unmatched: 4.

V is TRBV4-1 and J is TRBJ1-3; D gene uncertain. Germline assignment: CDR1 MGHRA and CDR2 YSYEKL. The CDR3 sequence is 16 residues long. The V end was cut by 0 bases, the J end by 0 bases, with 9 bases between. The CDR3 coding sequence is TGCGCCAGCAGCCAAGATCAGTCAACCTCTGGAAACACCATATATTTT. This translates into CASSQDQSTSGNTIYF.

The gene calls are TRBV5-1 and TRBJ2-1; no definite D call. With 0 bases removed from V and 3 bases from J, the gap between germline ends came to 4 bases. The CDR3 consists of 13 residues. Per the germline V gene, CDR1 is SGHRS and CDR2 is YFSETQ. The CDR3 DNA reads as TGCGCCAGCAGCTTGGGCTACTACAATGAGCAGTTCTTC. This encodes CASSLGYYNEQFF. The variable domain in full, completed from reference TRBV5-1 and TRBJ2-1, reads KAGVTQTPRYLIKTRGQQVTLSCSPISGHRSVSWYQQTPGQGLQFLFEYFSETQRNKGNFPGRFSGRQFSNSRSEMNVSTLELGDSALYLCASSLGYYNEQFFGPGTRLTVL.

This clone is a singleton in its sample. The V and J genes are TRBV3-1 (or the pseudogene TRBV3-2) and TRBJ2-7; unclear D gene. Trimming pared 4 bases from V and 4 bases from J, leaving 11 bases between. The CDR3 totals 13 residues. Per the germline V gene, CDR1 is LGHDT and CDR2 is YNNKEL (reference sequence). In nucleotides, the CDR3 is TGTGCCAGCAGCCTCGGAGTGCGATACGAGCAGTACTTC. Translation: CASSLGVRYEQYF.

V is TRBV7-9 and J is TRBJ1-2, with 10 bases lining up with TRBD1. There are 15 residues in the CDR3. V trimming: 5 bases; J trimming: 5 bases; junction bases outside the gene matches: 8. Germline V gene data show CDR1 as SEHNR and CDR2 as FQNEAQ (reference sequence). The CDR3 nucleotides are TGTGCCAGCAGCGCCCGGGACAGGGGAGATTATGGCTACACCTTC. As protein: CASSARDRGDYGYTF.

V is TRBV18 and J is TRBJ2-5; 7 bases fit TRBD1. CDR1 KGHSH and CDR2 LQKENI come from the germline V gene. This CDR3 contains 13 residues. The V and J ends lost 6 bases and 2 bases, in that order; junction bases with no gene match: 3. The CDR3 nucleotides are TGTGCCAGCTCCCGGGGACAGCAAGAGACCCAGTACTTC. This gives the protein CASSRGQQETQYF.

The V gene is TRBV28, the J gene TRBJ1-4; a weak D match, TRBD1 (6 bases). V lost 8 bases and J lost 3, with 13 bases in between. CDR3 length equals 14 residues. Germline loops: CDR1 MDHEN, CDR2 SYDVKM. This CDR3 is CASGRGGSNEKLFF. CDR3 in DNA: TGTGCCAGCGGCAGAGGGGGTTCTAATGAAAAACTGTTTTTT.

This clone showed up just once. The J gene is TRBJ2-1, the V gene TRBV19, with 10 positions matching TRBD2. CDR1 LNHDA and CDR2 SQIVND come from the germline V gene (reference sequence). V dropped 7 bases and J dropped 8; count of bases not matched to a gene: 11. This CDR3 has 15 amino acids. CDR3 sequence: CASTRLSGRPDEQFF. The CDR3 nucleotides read TGTGCCAGTACCAGACTTAGCGGGAGGCCCGATGAGCAGTTCTTC.

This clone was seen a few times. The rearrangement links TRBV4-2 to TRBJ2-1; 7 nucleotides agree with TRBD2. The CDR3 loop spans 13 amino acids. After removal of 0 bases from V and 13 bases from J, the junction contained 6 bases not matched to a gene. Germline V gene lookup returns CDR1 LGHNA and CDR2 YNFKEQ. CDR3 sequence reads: CASSQERGRAQFF. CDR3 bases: TGTGCCAGCAGCCAAGAACGAGGGAGGGCTCAGTTCTTC.

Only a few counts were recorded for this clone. CDR3 bases: TGCGCCAGCCAGTGGGGTAGTCGCGACGGGGGAGAGACCCAGTACTTC. It encodes CASQWGSRDGGETQYF. The chain joins TRBV5-1 to TRBJ2-5; possible D gene TRBD2, 6 bases. Per the germline V gene, CDR1 is SGHRS and CDR2 is YFSETQ. The CDR3 length is 16 residues. Trimming took 7 bases from V and 4 from J, leaving 23 bases between them.

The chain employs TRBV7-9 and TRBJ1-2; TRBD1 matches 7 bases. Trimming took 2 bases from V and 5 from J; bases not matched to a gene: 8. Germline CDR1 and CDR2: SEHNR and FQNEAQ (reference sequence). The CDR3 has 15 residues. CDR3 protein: CASSLPGTELYGYTF. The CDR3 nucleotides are TGTGCCAGCAGCTTACCCGGGACAGAGCTTTATGGCTACACCTTC.

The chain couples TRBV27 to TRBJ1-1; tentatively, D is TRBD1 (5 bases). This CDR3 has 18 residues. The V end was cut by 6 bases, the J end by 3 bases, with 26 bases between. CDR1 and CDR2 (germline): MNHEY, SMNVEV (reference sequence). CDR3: CASSPTPLQARYHTEAFF. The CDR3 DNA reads TGTGCCAGCAGCCCGACACCTCTACAGGCGAGGTATCACACTGAAGCTTTCTTT.

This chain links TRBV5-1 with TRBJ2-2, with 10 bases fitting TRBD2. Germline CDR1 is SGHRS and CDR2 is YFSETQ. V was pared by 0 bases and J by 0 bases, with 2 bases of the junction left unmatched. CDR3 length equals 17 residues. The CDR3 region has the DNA TGCGCCAGCAGCTTGGGACTAGCGGGCGCGAACACCGGGGAGCTGTTTTTT. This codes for CASSLGLAGANTGELFF.

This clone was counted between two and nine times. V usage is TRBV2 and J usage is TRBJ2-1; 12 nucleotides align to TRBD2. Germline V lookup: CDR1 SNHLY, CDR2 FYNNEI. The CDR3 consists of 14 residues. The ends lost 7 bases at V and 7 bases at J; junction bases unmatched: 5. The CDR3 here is CASMTSGSRNEQFF. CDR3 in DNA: TGTGCCAGCATGACTAGCGGGAGTAGGAATGAGCAGTTCTTC.